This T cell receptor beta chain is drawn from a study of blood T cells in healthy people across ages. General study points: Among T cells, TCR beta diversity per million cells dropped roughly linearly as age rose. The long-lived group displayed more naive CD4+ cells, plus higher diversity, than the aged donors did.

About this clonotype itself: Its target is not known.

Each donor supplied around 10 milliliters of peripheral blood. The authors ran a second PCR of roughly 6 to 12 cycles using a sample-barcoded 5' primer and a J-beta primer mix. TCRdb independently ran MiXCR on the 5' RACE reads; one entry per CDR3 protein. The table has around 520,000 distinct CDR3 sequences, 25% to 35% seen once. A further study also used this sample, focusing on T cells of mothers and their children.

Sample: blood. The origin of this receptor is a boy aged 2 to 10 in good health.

DNA for the CDR3: TGTGCCAGCAAAGGACAGGGGGCTAACTATGGCTACACCTTC. Its protein product is CASKGQGANYGYTF. J is TRBJ1-2 and V is TRBV12-3 or TRBV12-4; 10 bases fit TRBD1. Trimming removed 7 bases from V and 0 bases from J; junction bases left unmatched: 2. The CDR3 covers 14 residues.